The source of this TCR beta chain is a study of OX40 agonist ivuxolimab in advanced cancers. At the level of the whole study: Ivuxolimab was a fully human IgG2 agonistic monoclonal antibody targeting the costimulatory receptor OX40 (CD134). The monotherapy dose-escalation portion (N ≈ 50 patients) of the phase I ivuxolimab trial is reported in the paper. A male proportion of under 85% and a mean age of 60 years, ranging from 23 to 79, were recorded for the dose-escalation cohort. The point of sequencing TCRbeta in the periphery was to test whether ivuxolimab changed TCR sequence diversity and drove clonal T-cell expansion. Among the roughly 52 dose-escalation patients, around 19 had hepatocellular carcinoma, 15 or so melanoma, 9 renal cell carcinoma and 9 head and neck cancer. Partial responses occurred in three dose-escalation patients: two with cutaneous melanoma and one with hepatocellular carcinoma. Intravenous ivuxolimab was administered to patients every 2 weeks at six dose levels: 0.01, 0.1, 0.3, 1.5, 3 and 10 mg/kg. Patients were allowed to have had prior anti-PD-1, anti-PD-L1 or anti-CTLA-4 therapy, and roughly 40% of the dose-escalation patients had previously received checkpoint inhibitors. Summary of the overall study and its limitations: On average, CD8+ T cells showed more expanded clones than CD4+ T cells after ivuxolimab. Low levels of normalized T-cell clonal expansion were also seen in some patients who did not respond. In the 0.1-3.0 mg/kg groups, partial responders had among the lowest normalized peripheral clonal expansion, particularly in CD8+ T cells. The antigen specificity of the peripheral T cells that underwent clonal expansion was not determined. At doses of 0.1 to 3.0 mg/kg, clonal expansion of both CD4+ and CD8+ blood T cells was observed from baseline to week 6.

Concerning this clone itself: No antigen is known for it. Since the CDR3 does not end with the conserved phenylalanine or tryptophan, this likely comes from a read error. The DNA is omitted, as the CDR3 cannot be located on it reliably, and the CDR3 follows TCRdb's listing.

The CDR3 contains 12 residues when both ends are counted. The germline V gene sets CDR1 to MGHRA and CDR2 to YSYEKL. The trial excluded patients who had a history of autoimmune disease or were on systemic immunosuppression. Peripheral blood for TCR sequencing was collected from all dose cohorts at baseline, on cycle 4 day 1, and on cycle 7 day 1. Samples came from an open-label, multicenter, first-in-human phase I dose-escalation trial of ivuxolimab. Adults with locally advanced or metastatic melanoma, renal cell carcinoma, hepatocellular carcinoma or head and neck squamous cell carcinoma were enrolled in the trial. Before TCR sequencing, CD4+ and CD8+ T cells were separately sorted from peripheral blood. For sequencing of the TCRbeta CDR3 region, genomic DNA was extracted from the sorted cells. The immunoSEQ Assay was used for sequencing of TCRbeta CDR3 regions. TCRdb carries this immuneACCESS record with in-frame sequences only. Its versions omit some clonotypes, under half of them owing to an unresolved V gene in the studies checked, with the rest unexplained. The sample table contains around 46,000 clones; only one count was recorded for around 91% of them. The top ten clones comprise about 10% of the sample.

The chain uses TRBV4-1 and TRBJ1-2. The material sequenced was CD4+ or CD8+ T cells sorted from blood, taken in a trial of the OX40 agonist ivuxolimab. This sequence was found in an adult with an advanced solid tumor such as melanoma, head and neck, liver or kidney cancer. The CDR3 in this case is CASSQGRGRVFY.